This T cell receptor beta chain comes out of a study of T cells after posttransplantation cyclophosphamide. General study points: TRB clonality was highly associated with recipient CMV seropositivity and reactivation. Later post-transplant blood repertoires were often dominated by donor CD8+ memory clones. TRB overlap between skin or GI tissue T cells and blood was limited.

Profiling relied on immunoSEQ multiplex PCR, and the TCRdb table lists in-frame clones only, not all of them. The counts give approximately 15,000 clones, none of them seen only once; approximately 22% is held by the top ten. Cyclophosphamide on days +3 and +4 followed busulfan-fludarabine conditioning and a marrow graft. This clone was picked up many times. Its antigen is not identified. The CDR3 length is 15 residues. The germline V gene encodes CDR1 MDHEN and CDR2 SYDVKM. The V segment lost 6 bases and the J segment 3 bases; nucleotides outside the gene matches: 10. This chain joins TRBV28 and TRBJ2-7, with 8 bases lining up with TRBD1. The receptor's source is a female patient aged 40 to 50 who received an allogeneic stem cell transplant from a related donor, was CMV-positive, and had no GVHD. Some T cells may be transferred from the graft donor. The sample in question was PBMCs, obtained approximately 1,100 days after allogeneic stem cell transplant with posttransplant cyclophosphamide. The CDR3 reads CASRQGVRPHYEQYF. DNA for the CDR3: TGTGCCAGCAGACAGGGGGTTAGACCGCACTACGAGCAGTACTTC.